The T cell receptor (beta chain) described here comes from a study of blood T cell repertoires in COVID-19. About the research overall: Some COVID-19 samples were acute and others convalescent; all came from the United States, Italy and Spain. PBMCs, B-cell-depleted T cells, or T cells were the source of the cDNA or gDNA that made up the material.

Recruited during active infection, patients (from Seattle) were subsequently followed longitudinally. In the study's own analysis: Scientists estimated how many nucleated cells there were by amplifying reference gene primers. Here immunoSEQ multiplex PCR was the method, and the copy in TCRdb shows in-frame clones only, minus some. V and J calls and clone size come straight from that table; D and trimming were deduced from the DNA. Of approximately 110,000 clones listed, approximately 85% are singletons. V dropped 6 bases and J dropped 9; count of bases not matched to a gene: 2. CDR3 length: 14 residues. Germline CDR1 is MNHEY and CDR2 is SMNVEV (reference sequence). This clone was counted a few times.

The rearrangement uses TRBV27 and TRBJ2-1; TRBD2 agrees at 16 bases. This clonotype originated in a woman older than 75 with COVID-19, enrolled during active disease. Sequencing used peripheral blood. Written as DNA, the CDR3 is TGTGCCAGCAGGGGACTAGCGGGAGGGGGTGAGCAGTTCTTC. It is translated as CASRGLAGGGEQFF.